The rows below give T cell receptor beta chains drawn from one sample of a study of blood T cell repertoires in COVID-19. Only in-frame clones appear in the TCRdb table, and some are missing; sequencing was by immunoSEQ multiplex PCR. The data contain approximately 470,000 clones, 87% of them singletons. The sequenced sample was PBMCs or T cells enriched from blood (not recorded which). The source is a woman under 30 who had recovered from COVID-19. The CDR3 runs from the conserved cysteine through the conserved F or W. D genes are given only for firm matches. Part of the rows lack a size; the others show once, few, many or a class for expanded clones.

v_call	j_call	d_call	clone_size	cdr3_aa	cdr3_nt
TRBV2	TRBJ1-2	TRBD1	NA	CASSVYRGAYGYTF	TGTGCCAGCAGTGTTTACAGGGGAGCTTATGGCTACACCTTC
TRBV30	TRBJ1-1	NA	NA	CAWSATPGRGTEAFF	TGTGCCTGGAGTGCGACCCCAGGACGGGGCACTGAAGCTTTCTTT
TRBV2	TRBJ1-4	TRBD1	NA	CASSGDRGRGKLFF	TGTGCCAGCAGTGGGGACAGGGGGCGCGGAAAACTGTTTTTT
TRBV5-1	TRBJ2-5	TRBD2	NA	CASSSGASGSQETQYF	TGCGCCAGCAGCTCGGGGGCTAGCGGGTCCCAAGAGACCCAGTACTTC
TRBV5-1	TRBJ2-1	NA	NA	CASSEPTGLEQFF	TGCGCCAGCAGCGAACCCACAGGGCTTGAGCAGTTCTTC
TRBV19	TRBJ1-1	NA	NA	CASSPQGSFVNTEAFF	TGTGCCAGTAGCCCCCAGGGGTCGTTTGTGAACACTGAAGCTTTCTTT
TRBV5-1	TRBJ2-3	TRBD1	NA	CASSLEGGRTDTQYF	TGCGCCAGCAGCTTGGAAGGGGGCCGCACAGATACGCAGTATTTT
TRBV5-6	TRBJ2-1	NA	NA	CASSLGGSPYNEQFF	TGTGCCAGCAGCTTGGGGGGCAGCCCCTACAATGAGCAGTTCTTC
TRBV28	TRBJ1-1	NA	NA	CASFGQSRTEAFF	TGTGCCAGCTTTGGACAGTCAAGAACTGAAGCTTTCTTT
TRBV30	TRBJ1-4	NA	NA	CAWTGGTNEKLFF	TGTGCCTGGACGGGGGGAACTAATGAAAAACTGTTTTTT
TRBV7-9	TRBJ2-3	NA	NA	CASSFADTQYF	TGTGCCAGCAGCTTCGCGGATACGCAGTATTTT
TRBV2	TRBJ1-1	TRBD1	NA	CASRRDRETEAFF	TGTGCCAGCAGGCGGGACAGGGAAACTGAAGCTTTCTTT
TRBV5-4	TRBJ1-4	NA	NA	CASSNSRLGGQEKLFF	TGTGCCAGCAGCAATTCTCGTTTGGGAGGGCAGGAAAAACTGTTTTTT
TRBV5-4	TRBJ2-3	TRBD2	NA	CASSLGLAGGVDTQYF	TGTGCCAGCAGCTTGGGACTAGCGGGGGGGGTGGATACGCAGTATTTT
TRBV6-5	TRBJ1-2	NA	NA	CASGSRSVYGYTF	TGTGCCAGCGGGAGTAGGTCGGTATATGGCTACACCTTC
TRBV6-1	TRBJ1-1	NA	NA	CASSDSGSETTEAFF	TGTGCCAGCAGTGATTCGGGATCCGAAACGACTGAAGCTTTCTTT
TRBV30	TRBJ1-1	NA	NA	CAWSRKAGNTEAFF	TGTGCCTGGAGCAGGAAGGCGGGGAACACTGAAGCTTTCTTT
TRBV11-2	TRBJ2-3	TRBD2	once	CASRRGVGSTDTQYF	TGTGCCAGCAGACGGGGGGTGGGGAGCACAGATACGCAGTATTTT
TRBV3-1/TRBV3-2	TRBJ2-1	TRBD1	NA	CASSQEIPTGSSYNEQFF	TGTGCCAGCAGCCAAGAGATCCCGACAGGGAGCTCCTACAATGAGCAGTTCTTC
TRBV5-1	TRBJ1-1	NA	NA	CASSLVGRENTEAFF	TGCGCCAGCAGCTTGGTGGGCAGGGAGAACACTGAAGCTTTCTTT
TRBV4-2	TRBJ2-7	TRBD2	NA	CASSQDGPWTSGGSLSYEQYF	TGTGCCAGCAGCCAAGATGGGCCCTGGACTAGCGGGGGTTCCCTATCCTACGAGCAGTACTTC
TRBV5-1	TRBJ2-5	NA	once	CASSLDGETQYF	TGCGCCAGCAGCTTGGACGGGGAGACCCAGTACTTC
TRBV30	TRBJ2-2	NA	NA	CASTIANTGELFF	TGTGCCTCTACGATTGCGAACACCGGGGAGCTGTTTTTT
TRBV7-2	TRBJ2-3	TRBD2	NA	CASSFGGYTDTQYF	TGTGCCAGCAGCTTCGGGGGGTACACAGATACGCAGTATTTT
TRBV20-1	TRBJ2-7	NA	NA	CSARAGHEQYF	TGCAGTGCTAGAGCCGGTCACGAGCAGTACTTC
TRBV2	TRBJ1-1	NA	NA	CASMAGEYTEAFF	TGTGCCAGCATGGCGGGAGAGTACACTGAAGCTTTCTTT
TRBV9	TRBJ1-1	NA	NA	CASSVLKNTEAFF	TGTGCCAGCAGCGTACTTAAGAACACTGAAGCTTTCTTT
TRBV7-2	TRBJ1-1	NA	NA	CASSPSGSNTEAFF	TGTGCCAGCAGCCCCTCAGGGTCAAACACTGAAGCTTTCTTT
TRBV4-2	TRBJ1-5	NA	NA	CASSQTRGQPQHF	TGTGCCAGCAGCCAAACGAGGGGGCAGCCCCAGCATTTT
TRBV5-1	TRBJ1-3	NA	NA	CASRDAGVSSGNTIYF	TGCGCCAGCAGGGACGCAGGGGTGAGCTCTGGAAACACCATATATTTT
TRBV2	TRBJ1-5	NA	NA	CASKETQYQPQHF	TGTGCCAGCAAAGAGACACAATATCAGCCCCAGCATTTT
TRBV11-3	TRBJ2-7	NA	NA	CASSPRDSEEQYF	TGTGCCAGCAGCCCCCGGGACTCCGAGGAGCAGTACTTC
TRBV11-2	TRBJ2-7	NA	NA	CASSFAARGRPGDEQYF	TGTGCCAGCAGCTTTGCCGCGCGGGGGCGCCCCGGGGACGAGCAGTACTTC
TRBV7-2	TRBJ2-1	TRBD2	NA	CASSVSGDSYNEQFF	TGTGCCAGCAGCGTTAGCGGGGACTCCTACAATGAGCAGTTCTTC
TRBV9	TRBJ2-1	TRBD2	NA	CASSLGLASEQFF	TGTGCCAGCAGTCTCGGACTAGCTAGTGAGCAGTTCTTC
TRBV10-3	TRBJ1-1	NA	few	CAIHPRGVNTEAFF	TGTGCCATCCATCCCCGGGGGGTGAACACTGAAGCTTTCTTT
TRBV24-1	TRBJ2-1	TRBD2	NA	CATSVGLAGVEQFF	TGTGCCACCAGTGTCGGTCTAGCGGGGGTAGAGCAGTTCTTC
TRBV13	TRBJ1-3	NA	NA	CASSDLGGGRGRSGNTIYF	TGTGCCAGCAGCGACCTAGGTGGTGGCAGGGGCCGATCTGGAAACACCATATATTTT
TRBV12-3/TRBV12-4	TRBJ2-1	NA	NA	CASSSPDYNEQFF	TGTGCCAGCAGTTCCCCAGACTACAATGAGCAGTTCTTC
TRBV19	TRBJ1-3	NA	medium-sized	CASSLSPGSDTIYF	TGTGCCAGTAGTTTATCTCCGGGAAGCGACACCATATATTTT